This T cell receptor beta chain was sequenced during a study of T-cell memory formation after mild COVID-19. Study-wide background: Largely, TCR clusters stayed within a single donor.

V was cut by 4 bases and J by 1 base, with 12 bases left in between. Per germline, CDR1 SGHDT and CDR2 YYEEEE. CDR3 length: 14 amino acids. TCRdb redid the calling of the 5' RACE reads with MiXCR, one entry per CDR3 protein. The sample has approximately 150,000 distinct CDR3 sequences; under 25% are singletons. This clonotype has just a few counts. Specimen: PBMCs or a T cell subset sorted from them (not recorded which). This rearrangement joins TRBV5-6 to TRBJ2-7; weak D call: TRBD1 (5 bases). This TCR derives from an adult woman who had mild COVID-19 (a few samples of this study predate the infection). Cell type and time point are not known. The CDR3 region has the DNA TGTGCCAGCAGCGCGGCAGGGTCTTCCTACGAGCAGTACTTC. This sequence encodes CASSAAGSSYEQYF.